This paragraph reports one T cell receptor (beta chain). Repertoires were generated with immunoSEQ multiplex PCR, while TCRdb's copy carries only in-frame clones and drops some. The table shows fewer than 400,000 clones, with under 90% occurring only once. After removal of 1 base from V and 5 bases from J, the junction contained 14 bases not matched to a gene. Germline-derived CDR1 and CDR2 are SGHRS and YFSETQ. CDR3 length: 17 amino acids. In terms of age and location, participants ranged from roughly 18 to 90 years and lived in under 30 US areas. Clinical histories supplied by participants themselves formed the basis of cohort assignment. The study counted Cohort 3 donors as recovered given two negative PCRs, clearance, or symptom resolution. The record originates from a study of blood T cell repertoires in COVID-19. As for the study in general: COVID-19 samples from acute and convalescent phases originated in the United States, Italy and Spain.

The sequenced material came from PBMCs or T cells enriched from blood (not recorded which). The sequence was obtained from a man aged 30 to 45 who had recovered from COVID-19. The chain has TRBV5-1 and TRBJ1-1, with TRBD1 matching over 7 bases. This CDR3 is CASSLSKNPGGRTEAFF. Written as DNA, the CDR3 is TGCGCCAGCAGCTTGTCCAAAAACCCAGGGGGAAGGACTGAAGCTTTCTTT.